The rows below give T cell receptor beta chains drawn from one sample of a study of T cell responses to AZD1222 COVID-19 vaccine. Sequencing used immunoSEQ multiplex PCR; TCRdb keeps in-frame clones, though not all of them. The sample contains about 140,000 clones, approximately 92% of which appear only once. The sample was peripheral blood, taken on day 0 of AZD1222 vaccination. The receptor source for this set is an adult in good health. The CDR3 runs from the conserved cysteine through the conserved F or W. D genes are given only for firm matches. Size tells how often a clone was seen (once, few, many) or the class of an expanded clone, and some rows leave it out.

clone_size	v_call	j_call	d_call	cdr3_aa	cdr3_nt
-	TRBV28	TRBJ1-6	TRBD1	CASSSPDRGYSPLHF	TGTGCCAGCAGTTCTCCCGACAGGGGATATTCACCCCTCCACTTT
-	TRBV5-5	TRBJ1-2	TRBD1	CASSQRTGYYGYTF	TGTGCCAGCAGCCAAAGGACAGGGTACTATGGCTACACCTTC
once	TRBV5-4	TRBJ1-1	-	CASSLAEATEAFF	TGTGCCAGCAGCTTGGCGGAGGCCACTGAAGCTTTCTTT
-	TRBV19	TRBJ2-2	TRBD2	CASYSSGRRRVTGELFF	TGTGCCAGTTATTCTAGCGGGAGACGGAGGGTCACCGGGGAGCTGTTTTTT
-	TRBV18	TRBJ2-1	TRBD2	CASSPTSGLYNEQFF	TGTGCCAGCTCACCGACTAGCGGGCTTTACAATGAGCAGTTCTTC
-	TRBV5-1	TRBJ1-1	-	CASSLVEGPNTEAFF	TGCGCCAGCAGCTTGGTAGAGGGTCCGAACACTGAAGCTTTCTTT
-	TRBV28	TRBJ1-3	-	CASSRTGSSGNTIYF	TGTGCCAGCAGTCGCACCGGTTCTTCTGGAAACACCATATATTTT
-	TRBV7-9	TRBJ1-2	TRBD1	CASSLSPGTGIGYTF	TGTGCCAGCAGCTTATCGCCTGGGACAGGGATAGGCTACACCTTC
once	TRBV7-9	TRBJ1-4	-	CASTADSPMTNEKLFF	TGTGCCAGCACCGCCGACAGCCCTATGACTAATGAAAAACTGTTTTTT
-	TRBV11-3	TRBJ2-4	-	CASSASSELAKNIQYF	TGTGCCAGCAGCGCGTCTAGCGAGCTAGCCAAAAACATTCAGTACTTC
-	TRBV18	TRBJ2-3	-	CASSPLSRRTSSTDTQYF	TGTGCCAGCTCACCGCTATCGAGGAGAACCTCTAGCACAGATACGCAGTATTTT
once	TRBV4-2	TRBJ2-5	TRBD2	CASSQDLTSGPKETQYF	TGTGCCAGCAGCCAAGATTTAACTAGCGGTCCGAAAGAGACCCAGTACTTC
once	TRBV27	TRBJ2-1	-	CASSFLGSYNEQFF	TGTGCCAGCAGTTTTCTGGGCTCCTACAATGAGCAGTTCTTC
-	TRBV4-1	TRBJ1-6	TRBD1	CASSRTDRGVSYNSPLHF	TGCGCCAGCAGCCGAACCGACAGGGGCGTCTCCTATAATTCACCCCTCCACTTT
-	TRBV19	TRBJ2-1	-	CASSILLDRIREQFF	TGTGCCAGTAGTATACTCCTGGACAGAATTAGGGAGCAGTTCTTC
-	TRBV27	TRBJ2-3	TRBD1	CASSLGPGTGRVGTDTQYF	TGTGCCAGCAGTTTAGGACCTGGGACAGGGCGAGTCGGCACAGATACGCAGTATTTT
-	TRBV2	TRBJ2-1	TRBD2	CALRRVAGGKRDEQFF	TGTGCCTTAAGGAGGGTAGCGGGAGGAAAAAGGGATGAGCAGTTCTTC
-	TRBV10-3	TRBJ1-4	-	CAISEVGEKLFF	TGTGCCATCAGTGAGGTGGGGGAAAAACTGTTTTTT
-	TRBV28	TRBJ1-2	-	CASSLRQGNYGYTF	TGTGCCAGCAGTTTGCGGCAGGGCAACTATGGCTACACCTTC
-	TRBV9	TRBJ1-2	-	CASSVPHQDGYTF	TGTGCCAGCAGCGTTCCACATCAGGACGGCTACACCTTC